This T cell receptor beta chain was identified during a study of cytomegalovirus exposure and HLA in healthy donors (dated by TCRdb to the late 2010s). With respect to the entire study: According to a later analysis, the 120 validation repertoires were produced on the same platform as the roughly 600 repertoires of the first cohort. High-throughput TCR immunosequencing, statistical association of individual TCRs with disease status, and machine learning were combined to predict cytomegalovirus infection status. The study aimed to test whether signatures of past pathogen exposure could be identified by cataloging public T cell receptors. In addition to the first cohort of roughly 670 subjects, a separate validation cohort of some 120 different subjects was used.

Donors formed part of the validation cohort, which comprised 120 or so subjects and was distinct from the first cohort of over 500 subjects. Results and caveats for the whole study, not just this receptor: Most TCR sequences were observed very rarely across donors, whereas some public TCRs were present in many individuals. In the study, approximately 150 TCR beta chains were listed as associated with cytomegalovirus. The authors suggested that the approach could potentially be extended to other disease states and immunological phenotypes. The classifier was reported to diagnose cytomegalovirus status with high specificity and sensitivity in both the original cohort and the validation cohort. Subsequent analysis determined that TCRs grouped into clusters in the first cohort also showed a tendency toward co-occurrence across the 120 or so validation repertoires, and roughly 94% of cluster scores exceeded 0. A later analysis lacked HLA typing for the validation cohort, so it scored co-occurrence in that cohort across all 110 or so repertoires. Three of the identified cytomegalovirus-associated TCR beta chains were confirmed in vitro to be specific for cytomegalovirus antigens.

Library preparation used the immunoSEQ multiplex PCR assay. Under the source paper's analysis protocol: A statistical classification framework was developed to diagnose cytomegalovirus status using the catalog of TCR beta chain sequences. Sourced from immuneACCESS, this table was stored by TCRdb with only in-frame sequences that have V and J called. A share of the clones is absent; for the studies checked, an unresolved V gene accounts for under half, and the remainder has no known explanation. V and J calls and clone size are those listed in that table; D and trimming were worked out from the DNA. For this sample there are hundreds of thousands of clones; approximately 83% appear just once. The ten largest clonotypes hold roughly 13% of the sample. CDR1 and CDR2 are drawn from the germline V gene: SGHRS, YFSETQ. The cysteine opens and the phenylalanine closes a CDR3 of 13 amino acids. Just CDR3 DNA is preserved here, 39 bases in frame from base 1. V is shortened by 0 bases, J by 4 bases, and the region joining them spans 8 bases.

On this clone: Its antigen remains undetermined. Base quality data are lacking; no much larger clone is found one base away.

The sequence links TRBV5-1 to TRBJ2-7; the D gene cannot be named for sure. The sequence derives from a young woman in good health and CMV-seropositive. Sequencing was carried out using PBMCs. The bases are TGCGCCAGCAGCTTGGGACCCGATTACGAGCAGTACTTC. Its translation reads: CASSLGPDYEQYF.